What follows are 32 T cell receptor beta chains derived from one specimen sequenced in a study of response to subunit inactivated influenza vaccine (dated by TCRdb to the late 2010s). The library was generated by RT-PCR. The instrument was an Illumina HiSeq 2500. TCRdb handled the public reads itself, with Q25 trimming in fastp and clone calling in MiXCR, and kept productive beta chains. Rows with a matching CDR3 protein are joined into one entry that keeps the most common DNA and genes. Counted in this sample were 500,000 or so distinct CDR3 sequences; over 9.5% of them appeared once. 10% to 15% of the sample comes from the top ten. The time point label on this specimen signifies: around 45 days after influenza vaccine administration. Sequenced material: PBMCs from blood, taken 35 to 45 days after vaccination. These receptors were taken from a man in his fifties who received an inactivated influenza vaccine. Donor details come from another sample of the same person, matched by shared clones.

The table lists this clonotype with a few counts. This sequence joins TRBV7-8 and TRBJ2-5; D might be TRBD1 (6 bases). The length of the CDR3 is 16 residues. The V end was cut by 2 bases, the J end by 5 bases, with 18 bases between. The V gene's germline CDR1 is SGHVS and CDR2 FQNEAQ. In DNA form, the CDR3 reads TGTGCCAGCAGCTTACTTTTCAGGGGTAAAGGGGAGACCCAGTACTTC. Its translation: CASSLLFRGKGETQYF.

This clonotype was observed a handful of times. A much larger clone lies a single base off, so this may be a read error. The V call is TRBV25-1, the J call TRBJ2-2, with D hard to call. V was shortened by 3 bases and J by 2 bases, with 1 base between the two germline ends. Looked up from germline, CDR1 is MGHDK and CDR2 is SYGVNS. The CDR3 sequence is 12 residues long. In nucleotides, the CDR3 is TGTGCCAGCAGTGATAACACCGGGGAGCTGTTTTTT. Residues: CASSDNTGELFF.

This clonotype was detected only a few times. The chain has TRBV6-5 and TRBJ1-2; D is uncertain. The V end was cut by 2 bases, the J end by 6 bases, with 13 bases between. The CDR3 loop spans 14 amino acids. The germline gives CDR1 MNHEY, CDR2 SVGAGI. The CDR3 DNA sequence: TGTGCCAGCAGTTACAGGGTGGAAGGGAATGGCTACACCTTC. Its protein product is CASSYRVEGNGYTF.

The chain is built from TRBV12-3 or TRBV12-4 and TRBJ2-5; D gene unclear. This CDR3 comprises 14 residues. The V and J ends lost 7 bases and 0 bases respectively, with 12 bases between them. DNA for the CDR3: TGTGCCAGCATTCTCGGCAGCAACCAAGAGACCCAGTACTTC. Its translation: CASILGSNQETQYF.

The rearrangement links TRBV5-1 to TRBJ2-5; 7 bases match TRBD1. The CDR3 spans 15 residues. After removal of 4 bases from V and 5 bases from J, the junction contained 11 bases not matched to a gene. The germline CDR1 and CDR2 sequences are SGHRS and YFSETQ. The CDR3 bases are TGCGCCAGCAGCCTGACGCCACAGGGGATGGAGACCCAGTACTTC. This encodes CASSLTPQGMETQYF.

CDR3 nucleotide sequence: TGTGCCAGCAGGGGGGACAGGGTGCCCGGGGAGCTGTTTTTT. Its translation: CASRGDRVPGELFF. This chain joins TRBV6-2 or TRBV6-3 and TRBJ2-2, with 9 positions matching TRBD1. From germline, CDR1 is MNHEY and CDR2 SVGEGT. The CDR3 consists of 14 residues. V lost 6 bases and J lost 6; bases outside the gene matches: 5.

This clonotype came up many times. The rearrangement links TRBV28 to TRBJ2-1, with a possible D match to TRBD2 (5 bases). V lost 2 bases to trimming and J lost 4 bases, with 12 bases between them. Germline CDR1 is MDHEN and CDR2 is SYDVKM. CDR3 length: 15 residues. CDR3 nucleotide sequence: TGTGCCAGCAGTTTAATTCTCGAGGGATACAATGAGCAGTTCTTC. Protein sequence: CASSLILEGYNEQFF.

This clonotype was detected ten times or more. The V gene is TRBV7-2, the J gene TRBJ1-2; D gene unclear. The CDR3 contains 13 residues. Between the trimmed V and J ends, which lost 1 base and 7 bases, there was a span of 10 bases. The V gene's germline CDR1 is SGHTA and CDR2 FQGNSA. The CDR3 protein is CASSLGRPSGYTF. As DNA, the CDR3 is TGTGCCAGCAGCTTAGGCAGACCCTCTGGCTACACCTTC.

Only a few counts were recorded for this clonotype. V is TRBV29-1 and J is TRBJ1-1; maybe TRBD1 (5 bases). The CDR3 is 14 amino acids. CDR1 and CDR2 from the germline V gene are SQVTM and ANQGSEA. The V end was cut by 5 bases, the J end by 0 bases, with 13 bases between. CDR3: CSVKDQGLNTEAFF. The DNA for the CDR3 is TGCAGCGTTAAGGACCAGGGCCTGAACACTGAAGCTTTCTTT.

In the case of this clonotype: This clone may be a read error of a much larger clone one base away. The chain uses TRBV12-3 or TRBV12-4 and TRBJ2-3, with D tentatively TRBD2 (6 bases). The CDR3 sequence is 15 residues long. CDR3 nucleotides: TGTGCCAGCAGTTTGGGTGACGGAGGGCAAGATACGCATTATTTT. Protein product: CASSLGDGGQDTHYF.

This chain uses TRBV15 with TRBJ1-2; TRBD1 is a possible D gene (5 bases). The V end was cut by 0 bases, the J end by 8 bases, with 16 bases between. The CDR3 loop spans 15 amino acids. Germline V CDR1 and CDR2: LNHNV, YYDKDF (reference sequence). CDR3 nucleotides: TGTGCCACCAGCAGAGATCTGGCGGGGGGAGAGGGCTACACCTTC. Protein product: CATSRDLAGGEGYTF.

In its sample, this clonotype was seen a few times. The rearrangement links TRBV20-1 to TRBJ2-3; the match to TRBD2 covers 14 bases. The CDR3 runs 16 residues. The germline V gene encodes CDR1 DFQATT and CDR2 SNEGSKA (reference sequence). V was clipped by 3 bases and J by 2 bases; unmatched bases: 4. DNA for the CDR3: TGCAGTGCTAGGGGACTAGCGGGAGAGGTCACAGATACGCAGTATTTT. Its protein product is CSARGLAGEVTDTQYF.

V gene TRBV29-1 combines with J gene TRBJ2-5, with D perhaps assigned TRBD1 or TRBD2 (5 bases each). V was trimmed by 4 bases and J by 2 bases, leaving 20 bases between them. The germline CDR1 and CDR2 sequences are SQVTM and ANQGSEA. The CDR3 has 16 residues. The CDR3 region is CSVVRERGTLQETQYF. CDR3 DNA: TGCAGCGTTGTAAGGGAAAGAGGGACCTTACAAGAGACCCAGTACTTC.

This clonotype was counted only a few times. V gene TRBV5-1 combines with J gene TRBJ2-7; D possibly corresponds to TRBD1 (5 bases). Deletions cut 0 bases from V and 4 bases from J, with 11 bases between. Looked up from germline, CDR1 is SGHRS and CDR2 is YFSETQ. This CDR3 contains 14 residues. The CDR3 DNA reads TGCGCCAGCAGCTTGGAGGGGTATCAGTACGAGCAGTACTTC. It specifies CASSLEGYQYEQYF. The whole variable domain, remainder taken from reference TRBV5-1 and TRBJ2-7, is KAGVTQTPRYLIKTRGQQVTLSCSPISGHRSVSWYQQTPGQGLQFLFEYFSETQRNKGNFPGRFSGRQFSNSRSEMNVSTLELGDSALYLCASSLEGYQYEQYFGPGTRLTVT.

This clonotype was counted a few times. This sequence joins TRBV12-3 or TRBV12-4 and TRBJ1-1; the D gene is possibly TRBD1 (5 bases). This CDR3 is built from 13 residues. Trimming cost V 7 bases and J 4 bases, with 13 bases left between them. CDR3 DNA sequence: TGTGCCAGCATGGGGGTCCCGGGCACTGAAGCTTTCTTT. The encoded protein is CASMGVPGTEAFF.

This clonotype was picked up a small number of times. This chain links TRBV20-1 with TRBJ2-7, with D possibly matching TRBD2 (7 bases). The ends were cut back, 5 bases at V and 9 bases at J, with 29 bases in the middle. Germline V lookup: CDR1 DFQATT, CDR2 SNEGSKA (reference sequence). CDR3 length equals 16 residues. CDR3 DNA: TGCAGTGCTCTTACGCCGTCGGCGGGGGCGAGCCTGGGGCAGTACTTC. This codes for CSALTPSAGASLGQYF.

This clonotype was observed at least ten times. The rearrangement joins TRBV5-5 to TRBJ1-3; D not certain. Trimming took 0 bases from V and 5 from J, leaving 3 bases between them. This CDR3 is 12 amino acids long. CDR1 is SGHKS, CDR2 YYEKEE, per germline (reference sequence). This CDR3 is CASSLGRNTIYF. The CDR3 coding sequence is TGTGCCAGCAGCTTGGGAAGAAACACCATATATTTT.

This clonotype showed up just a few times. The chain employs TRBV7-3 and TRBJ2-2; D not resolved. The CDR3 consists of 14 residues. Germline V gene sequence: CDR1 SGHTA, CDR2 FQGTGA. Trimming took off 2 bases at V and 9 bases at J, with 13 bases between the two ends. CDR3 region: CASSLGPQNRELFF. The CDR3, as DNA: TGTGCCAGCAGCTTAGGCCCCCAAAACCGGGAGCTGTTTTTT.

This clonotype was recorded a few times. CDR3 DNA: TGTGCCAGCAGCAGGGTAGATACGCAGTATTTT. Protein sequence: CASSRVDTQYF. The rearrangement links TRBV3-1 to TRBJ2-3; the D is unclear. The CDR3 runs 11 residues. Germline V gene data show CDR1 as LGHDT and CDR2 as YNNKEL (reference sequence). The ends were cut back, 5 bases at V and 5 bases at J, with 5 bases in the middle.

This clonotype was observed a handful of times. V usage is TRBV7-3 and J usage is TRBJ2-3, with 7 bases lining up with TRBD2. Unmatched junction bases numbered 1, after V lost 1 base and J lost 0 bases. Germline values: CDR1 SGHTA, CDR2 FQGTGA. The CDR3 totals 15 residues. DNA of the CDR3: TGTGCCAGCAGCTTAATGGGACTAAGCACAGATACGCAGTATTTT. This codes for CASSLMGLSTDTQYF.

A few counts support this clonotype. CDR3 DNA: TGCGCCAGCAGCTTGGCCCCAGCAGACTATGGCTACACCTTC. Protein sequence: CASSLAPADYGYTF. The chain recombines TRBV5-1 with TRBJ1-2; D unresolved. Looked up from germline, CDR1 is SGHRS and CDR2 is YFSETQ. CDR3 length: 14 amino acids. V was shortened by 0 bases and J by 3 bases, with 9 bases between the two germline ends. The variable domain in full, completed from reference TRBV5-1 and TRBJ1-2, reads KAGVTQTPRYLIKTRGQQVTLSCSPISGHRSVSWYQQTPGQGLQFLFEYFSETQRNKGNFPGRFSGRQFSNSRSEMNVSTLELGDSALYLCASSLAPADYGYTFGSGTRLTVV.

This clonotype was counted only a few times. The CDR3 protein is CSATNRGPYEQYF. The CDR3 region has the DNA TGCAGTGCGACTAACAGGGGCCCGTACGAGCAGTACTTC. This chain uses TRBV20-1 with TRBJ2-7; 7 nucleotides line up with TRBD1. Germline trimming cut 6 bases from V and 4 bases from J; bases unmatched to any gene: 9. The CDR3 loop spans 13 amino acids. Germline assignment: CDR1 DFQATT and CDR2 SNEGSKA (reference sequence).

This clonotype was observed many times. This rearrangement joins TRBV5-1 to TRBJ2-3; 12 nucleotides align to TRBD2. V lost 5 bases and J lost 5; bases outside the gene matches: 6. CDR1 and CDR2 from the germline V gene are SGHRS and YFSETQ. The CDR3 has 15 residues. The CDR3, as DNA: TGCGCCAGCAGGCCGACTAGCGGGAGTGGAGATACGCAGTATTTT. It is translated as CASRPTSGSGDTQYF. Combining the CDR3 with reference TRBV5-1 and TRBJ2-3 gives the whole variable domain KAGVTQTPRYLIKTRGQQVTLSCSPISGHRSVSWYQQTPGQGLQFLFEYFSETQRNKGNFPGRFSGRQFSNSRSEMNVSTLELGDSALYLCASRPTSGSGDTQYFGPGTRLTVL.

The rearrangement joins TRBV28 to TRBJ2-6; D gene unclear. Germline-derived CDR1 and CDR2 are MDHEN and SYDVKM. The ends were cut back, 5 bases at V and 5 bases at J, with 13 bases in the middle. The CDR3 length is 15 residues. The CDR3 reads CASSPGDNRANVLTF. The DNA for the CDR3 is TGTGCCAGCAGTCCGGGCGACAATCGGGCCAACGTCCTGACTTTC.

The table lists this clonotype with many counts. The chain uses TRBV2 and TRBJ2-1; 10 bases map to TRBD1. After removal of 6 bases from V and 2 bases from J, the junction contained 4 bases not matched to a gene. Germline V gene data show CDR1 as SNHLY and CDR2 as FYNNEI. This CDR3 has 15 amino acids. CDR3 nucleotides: TGTGCCAGCAGGGTCGACAGGGGGCCCTACAATGAGCAGTTCTTC. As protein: CASRVDRGPYNEQFF.

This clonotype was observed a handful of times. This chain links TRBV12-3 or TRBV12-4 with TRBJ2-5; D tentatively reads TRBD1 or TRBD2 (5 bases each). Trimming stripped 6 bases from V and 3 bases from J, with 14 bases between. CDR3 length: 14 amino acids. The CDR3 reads CASRAGTVKETQYF. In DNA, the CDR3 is TGTGCCAGCAGGGCCGGGACGGTAAAAGAGACCCAGTACTTC.

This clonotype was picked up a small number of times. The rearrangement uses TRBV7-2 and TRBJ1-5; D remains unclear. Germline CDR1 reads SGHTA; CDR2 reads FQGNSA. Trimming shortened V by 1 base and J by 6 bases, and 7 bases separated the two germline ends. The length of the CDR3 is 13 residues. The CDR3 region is CASSLGQTQPQHF. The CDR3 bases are TGTGCCAGCAGCTTAGGGCAGACTCAGCCCCAGCATTTT.

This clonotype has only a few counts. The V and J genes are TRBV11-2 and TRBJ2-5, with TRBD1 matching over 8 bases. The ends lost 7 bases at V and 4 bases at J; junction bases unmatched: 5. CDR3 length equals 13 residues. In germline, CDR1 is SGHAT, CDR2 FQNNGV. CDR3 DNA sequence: TGTGCCAGCAAAAGACAGGGGATAGAGACCCAGTACTTC. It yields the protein CASKRQGIETQYF.

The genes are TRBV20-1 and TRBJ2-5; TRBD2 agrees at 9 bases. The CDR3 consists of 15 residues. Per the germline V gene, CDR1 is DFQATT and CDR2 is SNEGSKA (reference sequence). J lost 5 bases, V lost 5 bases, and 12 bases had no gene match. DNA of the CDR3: TGCAGTGCTGGTCTTGGCGGGGGGGCCGTCGAGACCCAGTACTTC. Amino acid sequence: CSAGLGGGAVETQYF.

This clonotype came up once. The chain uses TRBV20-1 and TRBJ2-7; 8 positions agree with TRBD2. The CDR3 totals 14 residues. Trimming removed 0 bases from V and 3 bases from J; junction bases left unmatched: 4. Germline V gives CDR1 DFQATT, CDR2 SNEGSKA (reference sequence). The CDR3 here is CSARDWRGDYEQYF. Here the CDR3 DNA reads TGCAGTGCTAGAGATTGGCGGGGGGACTACGAGCAGTACTTC.

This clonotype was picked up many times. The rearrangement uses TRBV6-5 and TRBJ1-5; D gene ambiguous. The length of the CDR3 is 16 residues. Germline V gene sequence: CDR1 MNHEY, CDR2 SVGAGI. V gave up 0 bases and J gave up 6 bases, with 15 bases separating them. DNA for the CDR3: TGTGCCAGCAGTTACTCGGCCAGCCACCTCGTTCAGCCCCAGCATTTT. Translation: CASSYSASHLVQPQHF.

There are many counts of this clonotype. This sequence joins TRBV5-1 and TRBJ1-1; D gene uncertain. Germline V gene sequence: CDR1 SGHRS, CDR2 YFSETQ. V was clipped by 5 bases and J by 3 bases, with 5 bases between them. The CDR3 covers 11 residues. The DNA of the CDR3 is TGCGCCAGCAGTCTGGACACTGAAGCTTTCTTT. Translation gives CASSLDTEAFF.